A selection of T cell receptor beta chains follows, all from one sample in a study of human T cells and chemical hapten exposure. One entry per CDR3 protein, called by TCRdb with MiXCR from the RACE reads. The sample holds roughly 50,000 distinct CDR3 sequences; 9.9% are singletons and the top ten take around a sixth. The sequences come from whole blood, collected in connection with sensitization to the hapten diphenylcyclopropenone (DPC). Receptors were obtained from a woman in her thirties or forties with alopecia areata. Some clones in this sample may be carry-over from other donors' samples. CDR3s include the opening cysteine and the closing phenylalanine or tryptophan. Fields, in order: CDR3 DNA, CDR3 protein, V gene, clone size, D gene, J gene. D genes are given only for firm matches. Expanded clones are given a class, and other clones once, few, many or no size at all.

CDR3 DNA: TGTGCCAGCAGCCGGACCTATGAAGCTTTCTTT
CDR3 protein: CASSRTYEAFF
V gene: TRBV11-2
clone size: -
D gene: -
J gene: TRBJ1-1

CDR3 DNA: TGTGCCAGCAGTAGAACAGGGATGAACACTGAAGCTTTCTTT
CDR3 protein: CASSRTGMNTEAFF
V gene: TRBV6-4
clone size: few
D gene: -
J gene: TRBJ1-1

CDR3 DNA: TGTGCCAGCAGTCCCCGGGGCGAGGGGGCATTTTACGAGCAGTACTTC
CDR3 protein: CASSPRGEGAFYEQYF
V gene: TRBV27
clone size: many
D gene: TRBD1
J gene: TRBJ2-7

CDR3 DNA: TGTGCCAGCAGCGCGCAAGATTACGAGCAGTACTTC
CDR3 protein: CASSAQDYEQYF
V gene: TRBV7-6
clone size: few
D gene: -
J gene: TRBJ2-7

CDR3 DNA: TGTGCCAGCAGTTTAGGCGCGAGGAATCAGCCCCAGCATTTT
CDR3 protein: CASSLGARNQPQHF
V gene: TRBV27
clone size: few
D gene: -
J gene: TRBJ1-5

CDR3 DNA: TGTGCCAGCAGCTTAGCGAGGGACAGGGTTTACGAGCAGTACTTC
CDR3 protein: CASSLARDRVYEQYF
V gene: TRBV7-9
clone size: few
D gene: TRBD1
J gene: TRBJ2-7

CDR3 DNA: TGTGCCAGCAGTTACTCGGGCAGGGGTACAGATACGCAGTATTTT
CDR3 protein: CASSYSGRGTDTQYF
V gene: TRBV6-5
clone size: -
D gene: -
J gene: TRBJ2-3

CDR3 DNA: TGCAGCGTTGAAGCCCGCACTTATGGCTACACCTTC
CDR3 protein: CSVEARTYGYTF
V gene: TRBV29-1
clone size: many
D gene: -
J gene: TRBJ1-2

CDR3 DNA: TGCAGCGTTGCTAGCGGGGGAAACATATGGGAGACCCAGTACTTC
CDR3 protein: CSVASGGNIWETQYF
V gene: TRBV29-1
clone size: many
D gene: TRBD2
J gene: TRBJ2-5

CDR3 DNA: TGTGCCAGCGCTGAGGGCCAAACTCGGGAAAAACTGTTTTTT
CDR3 protein: CASAEGQTREKLFF
V gene: TRBV18
clone size: -
D gene: -
J gene: TRBJ1-4

CDR3 DNA: TGCAGCGTTGATTACCCAAAGCAGTTCTTC
CDR3 protein: CSVDYPKQFF
V gene: TRBV29-1
clone size: -
D gene: -
J gene: TRBJ2-1

CDR3 DNA: TGTGCCAGCTCGAAAGGGGAAAACTATGGCTACACCTTC
CDR3 protein: CASSKGENYGYTF
V gene: TRBV18
clone size: -
D gene: -
J gene: TRBJ1-2

CDR3 DNA: TGTGCCAGTAGTGGCAACTCTGGGGCCAACGTCCTGACTTTC
CDR3 protein: CASSGNSGANVLTF
V gene: TRBV19
clone size: few
D gene: -
J gene: TRBJ2-6

CDR3 DNA: TGTGCCAGCAGTTTAACGTGGGGTCCGCATCAGCCCCAGCATTTT
CDR3 protein: CASSLTWGPHQPQHF
V gene: TRBV27
clone size: few
D gene: -
J gene: TRBJ1-5

CDR3 DNA: TGCAGTGCAAACGCACCGGGACGGCTAAAGCTCGGCTACACCTTC
CDR3 protein: CSANAPGRLKLGYTF
V gene: TRBV20-1
clone size: many
D gene: -
J gene: TRBJ1-2